This record looks at one T cell receptor beta chain sequence and its context. Its antigen is unidentified. This sample is drawn from a study of T cell responses to AZD1222 COVID-19 vaccine. General study points: Repertoire collection took place solely once the T cell response had peaked. Once two AZD1222 doses were given, Spike-specific TCR breadth and depth went up. Across spike, vaccine-associated CD4 TCRs were found, dominant at 160-218 and 743-854.

Sequenced by immunoSEQ multiplex PCR; TCRdb stores in-frame clones only, minus some. The sample shows about 150,000 clones, roughly four fifths of them seen only once. The TCR originated in an adult in good health. The sample here was peripheral blood, taken on day 0 of MenACWY control vaccination.

The CDR3 nucleotides read TGTGCCAGCAGCCAAGATCGGGGTTTCTCCTACAATGAGCAGTTCTTC. This gives the protein CASSQDRGFSYNEQFF. The V and J genes are TRBV4-2 and TRBJ2-1, with a tentative D call TRBD2 (5 bases). Per the germline V gene, CDR1 is LGHNA and CDR2 is YNFKEQ. The CDR3 length is 16 residues. Trimming shortened V by 0 bases and J by 0 bases, and 9 bases separated the two germline ends.